This entry lists 30 T cell receptor beta chains sequenced from one sample in a study of memory CD4+ T cells and cytomegalovirus serostatus. Single viable CD3+CD4+CD8-CD45RO+ cells were sorted as the memory CD4+ T cells. Only in-frame clones appear in the TCRdb table, and some are missing; sequencing was by immunoSEQ multiplex PCR. The table lists approximately 49,000 clones, under 80% of them singletons. Material: memory CD4+ T cells from blood. Receptors originate from an adult in good health and CMV-seronegative.

The J gene is TRBJ1-4, the V gene TRBV6-6, with TRBD1 matching 7 bases. The CDR3 loop spans 15 amino acids. Germline CDR1 reads MNHNY; CDR2 reads SVGAGI (reference sequence). Trimming cost V 6 bases and J 2 bases; bases outside gene matches: 6. CDR3 sequence: CASREPGQTNEKLFF. The CDR3 region has the DNA TGTGCCAGCAGAGAACCGGGACAGACTAATGAAAAACTGTTTTTT.

This clone turned up a few times. The chain recombines TRBV19 with TRBJ1-6; D remains ambiguous. This CDR3 comprises 13 residues. V was clipped by 5 bases and J by 8 bases, with 10 bases between them. Germline CDR1 LNHDA, CDR2 SQIVND (reference sequence). CDR3 nucleotide sequence: TGTGCCAGTAGTTGGGGATGGGATTCACCCCTCCACTTT. Protein sequence: CASSWGWDSPLHF.

V is TRBV18 and J is TRBJ1-2; TRBD1 agrees at 10 bases. J gave up 8 bases and V 3 bases, and 9 bases lay outside the gene matches. The CDR3 contains 15 residues. CDR1 is KGHSH and CDR2 is LQKENI in the germline V gene. The CDR3 nucleotides are TGTGCCAGCTCACCGGGACAGGGGACCTTCGAGGGCTACACCTTC. Encoded protein: CASSPGQGTFEGYTF.

This clone was recorded a few times. The chain employs TRBV4-2 and TRBJ1-3; D call uncertain. The V gene's germline CDR1 is LGHNA and CDR2 YNFKEQ. The CDR3 is made up of 16 amino acids. V was shortened by 1 base and J by 2 bases, with 12 bases between the two germline ends. In DNA form, the CDR3 reads TGTGCCAGCAGCCAAGTAAATCAGAACGCTGGAAACACCATATATTTT. Encoded protein: CASSQVNQNAGNTIYF.

This clone was seen just once. The chain links TRBV7-3 to TRBJ1-6, with D hard to call. Per the germline V gene, CDR1 is SGHTA and CDR2 is FQGTGA. The V and J ends lost 2 bases and 6 bases respectively, with 14 bases between them. The CDR3 runs 16 residues. CDR3 DNA: TGTGCCAGCAGCTTACTCGGCCCCAAGGCTAATTCACCCCTCCACTTT. Encoded protein: CASSLLGPKANSPLHF.

This clone has more than one count but fewer than ten. CDR3 protein: CASSPSTSSYNSPLHF. The CDR3, as DNA: TGTGCCAGCTCACCCTCCACCAGCTCCTATAATTCACCCCTCCACTTT. The rearrangement joins TRBV18 to TRBJ1-6; D is ambiguous. This CDR3 has 16 residues. From germline, CDR1 is KGHSH and CDR2 LQKENI. V was shortened by 3 bases and J by 0 bases, with 9 bases between the two germline ends.

The chain is built from TRBV5-3 and TRBJ1-6; 11 positions agree with TRBD1. TRBV5-3 has ORF status, its function being uncertain. The V gene end was trimmed by 3 bases and the J gene end by 7 bases; junction bases not matched to a gene: 3. This CDR3 is built from 15 residues. This chain's CDR3 is CARSSRDRGNSPLHF. The CDR3 DNA reads as TGTGCCAGAAGCTCACGGGACAGGGGGAATTCACCCCTCCACTTT.

The chain couples TRBV11-2 to TRBJ2-1; tentative D call: TRBD1 (5 bases). Trimming pared 1 base from V and 10 bases from J, leaving 17 bases between. The V gene's germline CDR1 is SGHAT and CDR2 FQNNGV. The CDR3 totals 15 residues. CDR3 bases: TGTGCCAGCAGCTTAGTACAGGCCCGGAGTTGGGAGCAGTTCTTC. As protein: CASSLVQARSWEQFF.

The rearrangement uses TRBV19 and TRBJ2-1; TRBD2 matches 8 bases. The CDR3 consists of 14 residues. J was trimmed by 4 bases and V by 7 bases; bases with no gene match: 6. Germline V lookup: CDR1 LNHDA, CDR2 SQIVND (reference sequence). CDR3 amino acids: CASKDGGAYNEQFF. CDR3 nucleotide sequence: TGTGCCAGTAAGGACGGGGGGGCATACAATGAGCAGTTCTTC.

V and J are TRBV5-1 and TRBJ1-2; D is ambiguous. The length of the CDR3 is 15 residues. Germline V lookup: CDR1 SGHRS, CDR2 YFSETQ. V shed 1 base and J shed 7 bases, with 17 bases lying between them. The CDR3, as DNA: TGCGCCAGCAGCTTGTCGGCCATATCAGCGGCTGGCTACACCTTC. Protein product: CASSLSAISAAGYTF. The full variable domain, rest sourced from reference TRBV5-1 and TRBJ1-2, is KAGVTQTPRYLIKTRGQQVTLSCSPISGHRSVSWYQQTPGQGLQFLFEYFSETQRNKGNFPGRFSGRQFSNSRSEMNVSTLELGDSALYLCASSLSAISAAGYTFGSGTRLTVV.

This clone was seen more than once but under ten times. The chain has TRBV7-9 and TRBJ2-7; 10 bases align to TRBD1. The ends lost 4 bases at V and 4 bases at J; junction bases unmatched: 7. The CDR3 sequence is 15 residues long. CDR1 and CDR2 (germline): SEHNR, FQNEAQ (reference sequence). The CDR3 nucleotides are TGTGCCAGCAGCTACCCGGGACAGGGGAATTACGAGCAGTACTTC. Residues: CASSYPGQGNYEQYF.

CDR3 residues: CASSLGQGMGTEAFF. The CDR3 region has the DNA TGTGCCAGCAGCTTGGGACAGGGGATGGGGACTGAAGCTTTCTTT. The rearrangement uses TRBV9 and TRBJ1-1; 10 nucleotides line up with TRBD1. CDR1 is SGDLS, CDR2 YYNGEE, per germline. This CDR3 region has 15 residues. J was trimmed by 5 bases and V by 4 bases; bases with no gene match: 8.

The chain carries TRBV25-1 and TRBJ1-4; tentative D call: TRBD1 (5 bases). The germline V and J ends were trimmed by 8 bases and 7 bases, with 11 bases remaining between them. The CDR3 runs 12 residues. CDR1 and CDR2 (germline): MGHDK, SYGVNS. Here the CDR3 reads CASYGGGEKLFF. As DNA, the CDR3 is TGTGCCAGCTACGGGGGGGGTGAAAAACTGTTTTTT.

The J gene is TRBJ1-1, the V gene TRBV7-3; D perhaps matches TRBD1 (5 bases). The CDR3 loop spans 14 amino acids. The germline V and J ends were trimmed by 2 bases and 10 bases, with 17 bases remaining between them. Germline V lookup: CDR1 SGHTA, CDR2 FQGTGA. CDR3 in DNA: TGTGCCAGCAGCTTATACTCGGGGGACGAAGGAGCTTTCTTT. It specifies CASSLYSGDEGAFF.

The chain carries TRBV19 and TRBJ2-2, with a tentative D call TRBD2 (6 bases). The CDR3 has 15 amino acids. V lost 5 bases and J lost 15, with 25 bases in between. Germline loops: CDR1 LNHDA, CDR2 SQIVND (reference sequence). CDR3: CASSPVSGGLEVLFF. The CDR3, as DNA: TGTGCCAGTAGTCCCGTATCCGGGGGTCTTGAGGTGTTGTTTTTT.

This clone was seen more than once but under ten times. The rearrangement joins TRBV5-1 to TRBJ1-5; D perhaps matches TRBD1 (6 bases). The CDR3 length is 15 residues. Germline-derived CDR1 and CDR2 are SGHRS and YFSETQ. Trimming left V 4 bases short and J 8 bases short, with 19 bases between. CDR3 bases: TGCGCCAGCAGCCCCCAGGGGCAGGGAATGGAGCCCCAGCATTTT. This encodes CASSPQGQGMEPQHF. The full variable domain, completed using reference TRBV5-1 and TRBJ1-5, is KAGVTQTPRYLIKTRGQQVTLSCSPISGHRSVSWYQQTPGQGLQFLFEYFSETQRNKGNFPGRFSGRQFSNSRSEMNVSTLELGDSALYLCASSPQGQGMEPQHFGDGTRLSIL.

The chain is built from TRBV7-9 and TRBJ2-3; 12 bases align to TRBD1. The CDR3 runs to 19 residues. Losses at the gene ends were 6 bases for V and 0 bases for J; bases not matched to a gene: 13. Per germline, CDR1 SEHNR and CDR2 FQNEAQ (reference sequence). The CDR3 region is CASRPTGTGGRRSTDTQYF. As DNA, the CDR3 is TGTGCCAGCAGACCTACCGGGACAGGGGGCAGACGTAGCACAGATACGCAGTATTTT.

This clone appeared once. V usage is TRBV30 and J usage is TRBJ2-5; TRBD2 might be the D (7 bases). The V gene lost 0 bases and the J gene lost 5 bases, with 22 bases spanning the gap. The length of the CDR3 is 17 residues. Germline assignment: CDR1 GTSNPN and CDR2 SVGIG (reference sequence). The CDR3 DNA is TGTGCCTGGAGTGTAGGGGGGCGGGGGAGATACTCCGAGACCCAGTACTTC. Translating it yields CAWSVGGRGRYSETQYF.

This clone turned up a few times. The chain uses TRBV25-1 and TRBJ1-2; D not resolved. CDR3 length: 14 amino acids. Trimming took 3 bases from V and 6 from J, leaving 14 bases between them. Germline assignment: CDR1 MGHDK and CDR2 SYGVNS. Here the CDR3 DNA reads TGTGCCAGCAGTGACGTGAGACGGGTGGATGGCTACACCTTC. Translating gives CASSDVRRVDGYTF.

The chain uses TRBV25-1 and TRBJ1-5; possibly TRBD1 for D (6 bases). V was trimmed by 7 bases and J by 6 bases, leaving 16 bases between them. The CDR3 covers 14 residues. In germline, CDR1 is MGHDK, CDR2 SYGVNS. CDR3 protein: CASKLEGGPQPQHF. The CDR3 nucleotides read TGTGCCAGCAAGCTTGAGGGGGGGCCTCAGCCCCAGCATTTT. The whole variable domain, remainder taken from reference TRBV25-1 and TRBJ1-5, is EADIYQTPRYLVIGTGKKITLECSQTMGHDKMYWYQQDPGMELHLIHYSYGVNSTEKGDLSSESTVSRIRTEHFPLTLESARPSHTSQYLCASKLEGGPQPQHFGDGTRLSIL.

V usage is TRBV30 and J usage is TRBJ2-7; 8 bases fit TRBD1. V gave up 1 base and J gave up 5 bases; unmatched junction bases: 4. CDR1 GTSNPN and CDR2 SVGIG come from the germline V gene (reference sequence). This CDR3 has 13 amino acids. CDR3 region: CAWSGGTGHEQYF. The CDR3 DNA sequence: TGTGCCTGGAGTGGGGGGACAGGCCACGAGCAGTACTTC.

The chain is built from TRBV18 and TRBJ2-1; 10 nucleotides line up with TRBD1. V was clipped by 3 bases and J by 6 bases; unmatched bases: 2. The CDR3 sequence is 14 residues long. Germline CDR1 KGHSH, CDR2 LQKENI. Written as DNA, the CDR3 is TGTGCCAGCTCACCCGGGACAGGGGCCAATGAGCAGTTCTTC. Encoded protein: CASSPGTGANEQFF.

The chain couples TRBV20-1 to TRBJ2-4; possible D gene TRBD2, 6 bases. Germline assignment: CDR1 DFQATT and CDR2 SNEGSKA (reference sequence). The germline V and J ends were trimmed by 5 bases and 11 bases, with 13 bases remaining between them. The CDR3 loop spans 11 amino acids. The chain's CDR3 is CSAAGGGVQYF. CDR3 DNA: TGCAGTGCTGCCGGGGGTGGGGTTCAGTACTTC.

The genes are TRBV10-1 and TRBJ1-5, with 8 bases identical to TRBD1. Unmatched junction bases numbered 6, after V lost 11 bases and J lost 3 bases. Looked up from germline, CDR1 is WNHNN and CDR2 is SYGVQD (reference sequence). This CDR3 is built from 13 residues. For the CDR3, the DNA is TGCGCCGGCTGGACAGGGCTCAATCAGCCCCAGCATTTT. Residues: CAGWTGLNQPQHF.

J is TRBJ2-1 and V is TRBV18; 9 nucleotides agree with TRBD2. The J segment lost 9 bases and the V segment lost 3 bases, leaving 6 bases of the junction unmatched. The CDR3 is 14 residues long. CDR1 and CDR2 from the germline V gene are KGHSH and LQKENI. CDR3 bases: TGTGCCAGCTCACCCCCAAGCGGGGGGCGTGAGCAGTTCTTC. Its translation: CASSPPSGGREQFF.

In this sample, this clone turned up a few times. The chain has TRBV10-3 and TRBJ2-2, with TRBD1 as a possible D gene (6 bases). Trimming removed 3 bases from V and 1 base from J, with 9 bases in between. Germline loops: CDR1 ENHRY, CDR2 SYGVKD. This CDR3 is 15 amino acids long. CDR3 in DNA: TGTGCCATCAGTGAAGGGACATGGAACACCGGGGAGCTGTTTTTT. This gives the protein CAISEGTWNTGELFF.

This chain uses TRBV5-4 with TRBJ2-3; 10 nucleotides agree with TRBD2. CDR3 length equals 16 residues. Germline values: CDR1 SGHNT, CDR2 YYREEE (reference sequence). V was pared by 4 bases and J by 6 bases, with 11 bases of the junction left unmatched. Written as DNA, the CDR3 is TGTGCCAGCAGCCCCGGGCTAGCGGGGGTAACGGATACGCAGTATTTT. Encoded protein: CASSPGLAGVTDTQYF. The variable domain in full, completed from reference TRBV5-4 and TRBJ2-3, reads ETGVTQSPTHLIKTRGQQVTLRCSSQSGHNTVSWYQQALGQGPQFIFQYYREEENGRGNFPPRFSGLQFPNYSSELNVNALELDDSALYLCASSPGLAGVTDTQYFGPGTRLTVL.

The chain combines TRBV29-1 with TRBJ1-2; TRBD1 matches 8 bases. Trimming at V came to 7 bases and at J to 8 bases, leaving 9 bases not matched to a gene. The CDR3 contains 12 residues. From germline, CDR1 is SQVTM and CDR2 ANQGSEA. Written as DNA, the CDR3 is TGCAGCGCCATGACAGGGGTAGAGGGCTACACCTTC. Translating it yields CSAMTGVEGYTF.

The chain uses TRBV7-9 and TRBJ1-1, with TRBD1 identical over 7 bases. With 5 bases clipped from V and 1 base from J, the junction kept 10 bases outside the gene matches. Germline CDR1 is SEHNR and CDR2 is FQNEAQ (reference sequence). The CDR3 spans 16 residues. In nucleotides, the CDR3 is TGTGCCAGCAGCCAGACAGGGAGCGGGGAGAACACTGAAGCTTTCTTT. Its translation is CASSQTGSGENTEAFF.

The chain has TRBV14 and TRBJ1-2; TRBD1 might be the D (6 bases). Trimming removed 3 bases at V and 8 bases at J, with 10 bases between. In germline, CDR1 is SGHDN, CDR2 FVKESK. The CDR3 has 12 amino acids. For the CDR3, the DNA is TGTGCCAGCAGCCATAACAGGGAAGGCTACACCTTC. This encodes CASSHNREGYTF.